The table lists the clone carrying this TCR beta chain with a few counts. Antigen: not known. The data are from a study of cytomegalovirus exposure and HLA in healthy donors. The PCR was carried out with 60 Vbeta primers and 13 Jbeta primers. Repertoires were generated with immunoSEQ multiplex PCR, while TCRdb's copy carries only in-frame clones and drops some. The table has 150,000 to 180,000 clones, about 74% seen once; the top ten hold 4%. Study-level findings and limits: With later analysis, a missense DCLRE1C variant became linked to TCR beta V- and J-gene trimming. In an earlier analysis, most TCR beta V segments were productive about 87% or about 30% of the time.

Sequenced: PBMCs. This TCR was sampled from a woman aged 40 to 55 in good health and CMV-seronegative.

The CDR3 loop is CASSGRGQEAGPQHF. The CDR3 DNA follows: TGTGCCAGCAGTGGCAGGGGGCAGGAGGCCGGACCCCAGCATTTT. This chain links TRBV6-1 with TRBJ1-5, with 8 bases aligning to TRBD1. Germline V CDR1 and CDR2: MNHNS, SASEGT. Losses at the gene ends were 4 bases for V and 10 bases for J; bases not matched to a gene: 12. This CDR3 contains 15 residues.